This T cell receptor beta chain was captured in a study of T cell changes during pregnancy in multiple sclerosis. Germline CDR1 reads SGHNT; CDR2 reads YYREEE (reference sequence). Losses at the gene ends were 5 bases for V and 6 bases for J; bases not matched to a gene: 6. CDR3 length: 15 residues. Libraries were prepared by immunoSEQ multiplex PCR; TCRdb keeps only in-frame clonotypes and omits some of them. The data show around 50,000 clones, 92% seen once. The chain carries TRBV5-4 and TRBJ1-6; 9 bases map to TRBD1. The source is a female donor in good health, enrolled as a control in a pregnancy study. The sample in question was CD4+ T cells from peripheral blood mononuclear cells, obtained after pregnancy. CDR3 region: CASRSGTGSNSPLHF. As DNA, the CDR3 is TGTGCCAGCAGATCCGGGACAGGGTCTAATTCACCCCTCCACTTT.